The entry below gives a single T cell receptor (beta chain) sequence along with its context. As yet, its antigen is unknown. The PCR used 60 Vbeta and 13 Jbeta primers. Original processing notes: There were around 80 million unique TCR beta chains by a later count, and around 10 million of them were shared. Sequenced by immunoSEQ multiplex PCR; TCRdb stores in-frame clones only, minus some. V and J calls and clone size are given by that table; D and trimming were obtained from the DNA. The sample includes 130,000 or so clones. The CDR3 is 14 residues long. CDR1 is MNHEY, CDR2 SMNVEV, per germline (reference sequence). The ends were cut back, 6 bases at V and 2 bases at J, with 12 bases in the middle. This sample was taken from a study of cytomegalovirus exposure and HLA in healthy donors. General observations from the study: It was in a later analysis that TCR association rates were seen to vary by HLA locus, highest for DRB1 and lowest for HLA-C. Analysis was carried out at a later point, and it linked a missense DCLRE1C variant to TCR beta V- and J-gene trimming.

This TCR was recovered from a woman aged 18-29 years in good health and CMV-seronegative. Specimen: PBMCs. The chain combines TRBV27 with TRBJ2-3; D not resolved. CDR3 nucleotide sequence: TGTGCCAGCAGGATGTTGGGCCACACAGATACGCAGTATTTT. Translating it yields CASRMLGHTDTQYF.